A single sample gave rise to the 9 T cell receptor beta chains below, sequenced in a study of Ad26.COV2.S vaccination and SARS-CoV-2 variants. Noted treatment: around 19 received Ad26.COV2.S at low or high dose, single or two shots; about 5 received placebo; per-sample allocation not given. Following the first vaccine or placebo injection, samples were taken on day 63. The data were produced by immunoSEQ multiplex PCR, yet TCRdb's version contains in-frame clones alone and is incomplete. The repertoire includes hundreds of thousands of clones, about 88% of them detected once, and roughly 6% sits in the top ten. Here the sequenced sample was peripheral blood, taken in a trial of Ad26.COV2.S vaccine versus placebo. The receptors derive from a person between 18 and 59 years old who received the Ad26.COV2.S COVID-19 vaccine or a placebo.

This clone was detected many times. The chain has TRBV7-8 and TRBJ2-7; D uncertain. CDR1 and CDR2 from the germline V gene are SGHVS and FQNEAQ. The CDR3 extends over 14 amino acids. V lost 4 bases to trimming and J lost 2 bases, with 12 bases between them. CDR3 region: CASSSAEPPYEQYF. The CDR3 bases are TGTGCCAGCAGCTCAGCCGAGCCCCCCTACGAGCAGTACTTC.

The chain links TRBV9 to TRBJ2-2; D call uncertain. Germline values: CDR1 SGDLS, CDR2 YYNGEE. The CDR3 runs to 16 residues. With 0 bases removed from V and 6 bases from J, the gap between germline ends came to 15 bases. The CDR3 spells CASSVAPQDWAGELFF. The DNA for the CDR3 is TGTGCCAGCAGCGTAGCCCCACAAGATTGGGCCGGGGAGCTGTTTTTT.

This chain connects TRBV19 to TRBJ2-3, with 9 bases that match TRBD2. Germline CDR1 and CDR2: LNHDA and SQIVND (reference sequence). V lost 6 bases and J lost 4; bases outside the gene matches: 14. This CDR3 is built from 17 residues. The CDR3 loop is CASRPTAGGAAADTQYF. The CDR3 DNA reads as TGTGCCAGTAGGCCTACCGCGGGGGGGGCGGCGGCAGATACGCAGTATTTT.

The genes are TRBV5-1 and TRBJ2-3, with D perhaps being TRBD1 or TRBD2 (5 bases each). Trimming stripped 3 bases from V and 1 base from J, with 15 bases between. The germline gives CDR1 SGHRS, CDR2 YFSETQ. The CDR3 consists of 16 residues. The CDR3 sequence: CASSSWPGQGTDTQYF. The CDR3 nucleotides are TGCGCCAGCAGCTCTTGGCCGGGGCAGGGCACAGATACGCAGTATTTT.

V and J are TRBV7-2 and TRBJ2-5, with TRBD2 as a possible D gene (7 bases). This CDR3 region has 13 residues. The germline V and J ends were trimmed by 0 bases and 14 bases, with 16 bases remaining between them. Germline assignment: CDR1 SGHTA and CDR2 FQGNSA. The CDR3 here is CASSLAGGASVYF. CDR3 nucleotides: TGTGCCAGCAGCTTAGCAGGGGGGGCATCCGTATACTTC.

The chain combines TRBV27 with TRBJ2-3; D remains unclear. Germline values: CDR1 MNHEY, CDR2 SMNVEV (reference sequence). The V end lost 7 bases, the J end lost 2 bases, and 13 bases lay between the germline ends. The CDR3 covers 14 residues. For the CDR3, the DNA is TGTGCCAGCAAAAGTGGTTCTGCCACAGATACGCAGTATTTT. This codes for CASKSGSATDTQYF.

The chain joins TRBV19 to TRBJ1-2, with 12 nucleotides matching TRBD1. This CDR3 comprises 18 residues. Germline-derived CDR1 and CDR2 are LNHDA and SQIVND (reference sequence). The V segment lost 3 bases and the J segment 4 bases; nucleotides outside the gene matches: 12. The chain's CDR3 is CASSILRGTGGGLYGYTF. CDR3 sequence (DNA): TGTGCCAGTAGTATCCTCCGAGGGACAGGGGGCGGGCTCTATGGCTACACCTTC.

The sample holds many counts of this clone. This chain links TRBV6-4 with TRBJ2-2, with D possibly TRBD2 on 5 matching bases. CDR3 length: 15 amino acids. V shed 0 bases and J shed 4 bases, with 9 bases lying between them. CDR1 is MRHNA and CDR2 is SNTAGT in the germline V gene. The chain's CDR3 is CASSDSVDSTGELFF. In DNA form, the CDR3 reads TGTGCCAGCAGTGACTCGGTGGACTCCACCGGGGAGCTGTTTTTT.

The chain recombines TRBV12-5 with TRBJ1-1; unclear D gene. The germline V and J ends were trimmed by 0 bases and 4 bases, with 15 bases remaining between them. Germline loops: CDR1 LGHNT, CDR2 FRNRAP. This CDR3 is built from 16 residues. The CDR3 DNA reads as TGTGCTAGTGGTTTGGTATTGTCTGGAGGAGTCACTGAAGCTTTCTTT. It translates to CASGLVLSGGVTEAFF.